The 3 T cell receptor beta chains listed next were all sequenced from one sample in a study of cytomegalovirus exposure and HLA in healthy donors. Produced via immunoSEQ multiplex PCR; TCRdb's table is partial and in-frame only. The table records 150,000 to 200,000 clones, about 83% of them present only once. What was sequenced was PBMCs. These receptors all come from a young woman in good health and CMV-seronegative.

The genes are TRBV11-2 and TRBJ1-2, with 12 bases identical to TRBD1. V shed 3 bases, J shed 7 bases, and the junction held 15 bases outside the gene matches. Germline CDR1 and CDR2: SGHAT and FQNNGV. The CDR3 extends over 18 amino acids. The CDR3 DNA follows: TGTGCCAGCAGCTTTCAGGTACCCCAGGGACAGGGGGCTCGTGGCTACACCTTC. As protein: CASSFQVPQGQGARGYTF.

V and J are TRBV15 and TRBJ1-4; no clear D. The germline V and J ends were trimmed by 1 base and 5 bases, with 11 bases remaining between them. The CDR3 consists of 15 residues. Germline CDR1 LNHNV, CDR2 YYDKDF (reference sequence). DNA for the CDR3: TGTGCCACCAGCAGAGTTTCGGCGAGGAATGAAAAACTGTTTTTT. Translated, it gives CATSRVSARNEKLFF.

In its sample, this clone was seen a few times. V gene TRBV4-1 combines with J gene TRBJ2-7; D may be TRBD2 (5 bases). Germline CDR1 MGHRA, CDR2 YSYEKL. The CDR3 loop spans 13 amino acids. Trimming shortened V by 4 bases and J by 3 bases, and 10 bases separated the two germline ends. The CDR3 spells CASSPLTNYEQYF. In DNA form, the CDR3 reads TGCGCCAGCAGCCCCCTGACTAACTACGAGCAGTACTTC.